This section outlines one T cell receptor beta chain sequence together with its context. Its antigen is not known. The approximately 120-subject validation cohort, separate from the roughly 700-subject first cohort, included the donors. Measured with immunoSEQ multiplex PCR; TCRdb has only the in-frame clones, and not every one. The sample consists of 65,000 to 75,000 clones, 96% of them appearing once. The data originate from a study of cytomegalovirus exposure and HLA in healthy donors. Background on the study: A subsequent analysis reported that the roughly 120 validation repertoires were produced on the same platform that had also been used for the roughly 670 first-cohort repertoires.

Germline assignment: CDR1 MDHEN and CDR2 SYDVKM. CDR3 size: 12 residues. The V gene lost 6 bases and the J gene lost 6 bases, with 10 bases spanning the gap. Findings and limits, study-wide: According to a subsequent analysis, TCR clusters identified in the first cohort showed a tendency to co-occur across the approximately 110 validation repertoires.

This TCR derives from a woman aged 18 to 35 in good health and CMV-seropositive. This chain joins TRBV28 and TRBJ2-3; tentatively, D is TRBD2 (7 bases). The source material was PBMCs. The CDR3 DNA reads TGTGCCAGCAGCGGGGGGCCTGATACGCAGTATTTT. Translated, it gives CASSGGPDTQYF.